This T cell receptor beta chain was observed in a study of cytomegalovirus exposure and HLA in healthy donors. The sample holds a few counts of this clone. In germline, CDR1 is KGHSH, CDR2 LQKENI. CDR3 length: 13 amino acids. Trimming cost V 3 bases and J 5 bases, with 10 bases left between them. The PCR was carried out with 60 Vbeta primers and 13 Jbeta primers. TCRdb's copy holds only in-frame clones and misses some; the assay was immunoSEQ multiplex PCR. Of under 50,000 clones listed, about 66% are singletons. This TCR came from a man between 45 and 60 years old in good health and CMV-seropositive. V and J are TRBV18 and TRBJ2-5, with D unclear. Sequenced sample: PBMCs. CDR3 protein: CASSPGSMETQYF. CDR3 in DNA: TGTGCCAGCTCACCGGGCAGTATGGAGACCCAGTACTTC.